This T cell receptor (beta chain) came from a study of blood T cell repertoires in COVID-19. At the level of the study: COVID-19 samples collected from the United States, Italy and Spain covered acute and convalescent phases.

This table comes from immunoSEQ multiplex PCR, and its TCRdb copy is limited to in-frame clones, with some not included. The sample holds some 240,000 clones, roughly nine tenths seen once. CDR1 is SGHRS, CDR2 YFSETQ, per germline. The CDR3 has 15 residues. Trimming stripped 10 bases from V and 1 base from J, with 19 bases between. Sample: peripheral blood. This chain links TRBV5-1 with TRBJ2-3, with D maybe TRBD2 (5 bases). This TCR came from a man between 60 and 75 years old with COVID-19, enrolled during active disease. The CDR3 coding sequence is TGCGCCTCGTCGAGTCGGGATGGGGGCACAGATACGCAGTATTTT. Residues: CASSSRDGGTDTQYF.